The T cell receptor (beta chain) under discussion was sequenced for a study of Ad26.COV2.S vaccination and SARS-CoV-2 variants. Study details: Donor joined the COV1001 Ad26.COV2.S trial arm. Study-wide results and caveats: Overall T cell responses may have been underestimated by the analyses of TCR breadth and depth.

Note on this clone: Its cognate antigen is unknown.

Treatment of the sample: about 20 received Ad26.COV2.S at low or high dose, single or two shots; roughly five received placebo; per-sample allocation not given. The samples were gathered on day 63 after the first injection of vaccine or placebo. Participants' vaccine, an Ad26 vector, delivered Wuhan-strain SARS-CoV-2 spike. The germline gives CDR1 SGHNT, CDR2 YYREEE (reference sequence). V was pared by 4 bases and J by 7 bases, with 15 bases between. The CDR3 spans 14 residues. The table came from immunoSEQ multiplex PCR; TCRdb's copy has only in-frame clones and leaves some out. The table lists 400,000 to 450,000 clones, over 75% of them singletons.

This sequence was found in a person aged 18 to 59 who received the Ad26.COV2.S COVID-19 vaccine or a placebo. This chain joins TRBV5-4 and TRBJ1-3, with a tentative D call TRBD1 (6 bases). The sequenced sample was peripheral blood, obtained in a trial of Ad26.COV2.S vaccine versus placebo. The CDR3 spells CASSLLGQWNTIYF. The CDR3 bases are TGTGCCAGCAGCCTACTTGGACAGTGGAACACCATATATTTT. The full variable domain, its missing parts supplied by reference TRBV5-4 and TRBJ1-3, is ETGVTQSPTHLIKTRGQQVTLRCSSQSGHNTVSWYQQALGQGPQFIFQYYREEENGRGNFPPRFSGLQFPNYSSELNVNALELDDSALYLCASSLLGQWNTIYFGEGSWLTVV.